Below are 10 T cell receptor beta chains sequenced from a single sample in a study of shared clonotypes between healthy human individuals. Profiled with immunoSEQ multiplex PCR; TCRdb holds only in-frame clones, not every one. The sample lists around 2,000,000 clones; under 95% were seen once. In the naive CD8 group, cells lacked CD45RO and were positively selected for CCR7, so terminally differentiated effector memory CD45RA+ cells were left out. Sequenced input: naive CD8+ T cells from PBMCs. The receptors were sampled from a man in his late teens or twenties in good health. Some clones in this sample may be carry-over from other donors' samples.

The V call is TRBV19, the J call TRBJ1-5; D is undetermined. Germline CDR1 LNHDA, CDR2 SQIVND (reference sequence). There are 12 residues in the CDR3. Trimming took 9 bases from V and 6 from J, leaving 12 bases between them. The CDR3 nucleotides read TGTGCCAGCGGGAGTTTCGGTCAGCCCCAGCATTTT. Its translation: CASGSFGQPQHF.

The genes are TRBV21-1 and TRBJ2-5; the table's D call of TRBD2 was not tested on the DNA. TRBV21-1 is labeled a pseudogene. The CDR3 contains 15 residues. The CDR3 DNA sequence: TGTGCCAGCAGACACCCCCCGGGGTCCCAAGAGACCCAGTACTTC. This encodes CASRHPPGSQETQYF.

V is TRBV27 and J is TRBJ2-7; 7 positions match TRBD1. CDR3 length: 15 residues. CDR1 and CDR2 (germline): MNHEY, SMNVEV (reference sequence). Trimming cost V 0 bases and J 6 bases; bases outside gene matches: 8. CDR3 protein: CASSLSRQGRGEQYF. The CDR3 DNA reads as TGTGCCAGCAGTTTATCCAGACAGGGTCGCGGCGAGCAGTACTTC.

The CDR3 loop reads CASSSRQGKNTGELFF. The CDR3 nucleotides read TGTGCCAGCAGCTCTCGACAGGGAAAGAACACCGGGGAGCTGTTTTTT. The genes are TRBV7-9 and TRBJ2-2, with 7 bases matching TRBD1. CDR1 is SEHNR, CDR2 FQNEAQ, per germline (reference sequence). The CDR3 length is 16 residues. Trimming cost V 4 bases and J 1 base; bases outside gene matches: 6.

On this clone: Other DNA sequences within the sample encode an identical CDR3. The chain has TRBV27 and TRBJ2-3; D is unclear. The CDR3 spans 14 residues. Deletions cut 4 bases from V and 0 bases from J, with 8 bases between. The germline gives CDR1 MNHEY, CDR2 SMNVEV (reference sequence). The CDR3 DNA reads TGTGCCAGCAGTTCCCGTGCTAGCACAGATACGCAGTATTTT. Protein: CASSSRASTDTQYF.

A note on this clone: At the DNA level, this CDR3 is encoded by other sequences in the same sample as well. The J gene is TRBJ1-5, the V gene TRBV7-9; D is unclear. This CDR3 has 12 residues. V lost 4 bases and J 3 bases, leaving 4 bases between the germline ends. Per germline, CDR1 SEHNR and CDR2 FQNEAQ (reference sequence). CDR3 protein: CASSSNNQPQHF. CDR3 DNA: TGTGCCAGCAGCTCCAACAATCAGCCCCAGCATTTT.

V gene TRBV28 combines with J gene TRBJ1-1, with TRBD1 identical over 11 bases. Per germline, CDR1 MDHEN and CDR2 SYDVKM. V shed 6 bases and J 1 base; nucleotides not matched to a gene: 7. The CDR3 loop spans 16 amino acids. CDR3 protein: CASSPGQGAWNTEAFF. For the CDR3, the DNA is TGTGCCAGCAGCCCTGGACAGGGGGCTTGGAACACTGAAGCTTTCTTT.

The chain combines TRBV5-6 with TRBJ1-5, with a weak D call TRBD1 (5 bases). The germline V gene encodes CDR1 SGHDT and CDR2 YYEEEE. The CDR3 is made up of 15 amino acids. The germline V and J ends were trimmed by 2 bases and 3 bases, with 12 bases remaining between them. The CDR3, as DNA: TGTGCCAGCAGCTTATGGGGGGGGTTCAATCAGCCCCAGCATTTT. Protein: CASSLWGGFNQPQHF. The full variable domain, in which reference TRBV5-6 and TRBJ1-5 provide the parts outside the CDR3, is DAGVTQSPTHLIKTRGQQVTLRCSPKSGHDTVSWYQQALGQGPQFIFQYYEEEERQRGNFPDRFSGHQFPNYSSELNVNALLLGDSALYLCASSLWGGFNQPQHFGDGTRLSIL.

The chain employs TRBV6-5 and TRBJ2-7, with TRBD1 as a possible D gene (5 bases). V was pared by 7 bases and J by 1 base, with 14 bases between. CDR3 length equals 14 residues. The germline CDR1 and CDR2 sequences are MNHEY and SVGAGI. The CDR3 DNA is TGTGCCAGCACACAGGCCACTCCGTCCTACGAGCAGTACTTC. This encodes CASTQATPSYEQYF.

V and J are TRBV7-9 and TRBJ1-1; 8 nucleotides align to TRBD1. Germline lookup yields CDR1 SEHNR and CDR2 FQNEAQ (reference sequence). V was clipped by 5 bases and J by 4 bases; unmatched bases: 9. The CDR3 runs 15 residues. The CDR3 DNA reads as TGTGCCAGCAGCGCCCGGACAGGGACCCCCACTGAAGCTTTCTTT. Encoded protein: CASSARTGTPTEAFF.